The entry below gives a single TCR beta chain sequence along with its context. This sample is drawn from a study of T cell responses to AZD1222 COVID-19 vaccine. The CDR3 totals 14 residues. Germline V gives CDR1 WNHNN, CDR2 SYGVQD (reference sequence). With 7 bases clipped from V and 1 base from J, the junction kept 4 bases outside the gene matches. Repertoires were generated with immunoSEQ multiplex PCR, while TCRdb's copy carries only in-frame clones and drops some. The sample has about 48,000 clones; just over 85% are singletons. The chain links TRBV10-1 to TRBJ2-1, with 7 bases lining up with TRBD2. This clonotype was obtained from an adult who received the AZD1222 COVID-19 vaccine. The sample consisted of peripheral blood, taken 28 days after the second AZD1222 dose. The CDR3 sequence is CASTWGGSYNEQFF. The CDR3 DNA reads TGCGCCAGCACGTGGGGGGGTTCCTACAATGAGCAGTTCTTC.